Following are 26 T cell receptor beta chains from one sample sequenced in a study of T cell responses to AZD1222 COVID-19 vaccine. Only in-frame clones appear in the TCRdb table, and some are missing; sequencing was by immunoSEQ multiplex PCR. The data show 100,000 to 150,000 clones, around 89% seen once. Source: peripheral blood, taken on day 0 of AZD1222 vaccination. The receptors come from an adult in good health.

The genes are TRBV18 and TRBJ1-1; D might be TRBD1 (6 bases). Looked up from germline, CDR1 is KGHSH and CDR2 is LQKENI. CDR3 length equals 15 residues. V gave up 5 bases and J gave up 2 bases, with 15 bases separating them. The CDR3 protein is CASSRSRTANTEAFF. The CDR3 bases are TGTGCCAGCTCAAGATCACGGACAGCTAACACTGAAGCTTTCTTT. Filled out from reference TRBV18 and TRBJ1-1, the complete variable domain reads NAGVMQNPRHLVRRRGQEARLRCSPMKGHSHVYWYRQLPEEGLKFMVYLQKENIIDESGMPKERFSAEFPKEGPSILRIQQVVRGDSAAYFCASSRSRTANTEAFFGQGTRLTVV.

The chain recombines TRBV4-3 with TRBJ2-3; D unresolved. The CDR3 length is 15 residues. V was pared by 0 bases and J by 2 bases, with 9 bases between. Germline loops: CDR1 LGHNA, CDR2 YSLEER. The CDR3 coding sequence is TGCGCCAGCAGCCAAGACGTCCCCCACACAGATACGCAGTATTTT. Its translation is CASSQDVPHTDTQYF.

This clone was detected once. The V call is TRBV28, the J call TRBJ2-3; no clear D gene. This CDR3 spans 11 amino acids. Germline V gene data show CDR1 as MDHEN and CDR2 as SYDVKM. The V end was cut by 6 bases, the J end by 4 bases, with 5 bases between. The CDR3 DNA sequence: TGTGCCAGCAGAAGCGCAGATACGCAGTATTTT. Translation gives CASRSADTQYF.

The chain carries TRBV19 and TRBJ2-1; weak D call: TRBD2 (6 bases). V was cut by 9 bases and J by 8 bases, with 20 bases left in between. Germline loops: CDR1 LNHDA, CDR2 SQIVND (reference sequence). The CDR3 loop spans 14 amino acids. CDR3 bases: TGTGCCAGCGCACGGGGGACTCAAGGCTATGAGCAGTTCTTC. Its translation is CASARGTQGYEQFF.

This clone appeared a single time. V usage is TRBV6-5 and J usage is TRBJ2-7; D is unclear. The length of the CDR3 is 12 residues. Germline V CDR1 and CDR2: MNHEY, SVGAGI. The V end was cut by 0 bases, the J end by 5 bases, with 5 bases between. CDR3 residues: CASSYSSHEQYF. The CDR3 region has the DNA TGTGCCAGCAGTTACTCTTCTCACGAGCAGTACTTC.

This sequence joins TRBV7-2 and TRBJ1-2, with a weak D call TRBD1 (6 bases). The CDR3 covers 18 residues. Germline CDR1 is SGHTA and CDR2 is FQGNSA. Deletions cut 1 base from V and 0 bases from J, with 18 bases between. The CDR3 loop is CASSLGLQGRRTNYGYTF. For the CDR3, the DNA is TGTGCCAGCAGCTTAGGACTACAGGGAAGGAGGACTAACTATGGCTACACCTTC.

The chain recombines TRBV27 with TRBJ1-2; 7 positions agree with TRBD1. After removal of 6 bases from V and 0 bases from J, the junction contained 16 bases not matched to a gene. CDR1 and CDR2 from the germline V gene are MNHEY and SMNVEV (reference sequence). CDR3 length equals 18 residues. In DNA form, the CDR3 reads TGTGCCAGCAGAGACAGGGTGGGGCTTTCGACGACTAACTATGGCTACACCTTC. Translation gives CASRDRVGLSTTNYGYTF.

This clone was detected only a few times. The rearrangement uses TRBV27 and TRBJ2-7; the match to TRBD2 covers 7 bases. V dropped 0 bases and J dropped 1; count of bases not matched to a gene: 18. CDR3 length: 20 residues. CDR1 and CDR2 from the germline V gene are MNHEY and SMNVEV (reference sequence). Here the CDR3 DNA reads TGTGCCAGCAGTTTATCTCTGGTGGGGGGAGCAGCGGGACTATCCTACGAGCAGTACTTC. Translated, it gives CASSLSLVGGAAGLSYEQYF.

The rearrangement joins TRBV5-6 to TRBJ1-5; D not resolved. The V end was cut by 2 bases, the J end by 4 bases, with 10 bases between. CDR1 is SGHDT and CDR2 is YYEEEE in the germline V gene. The CDR3 covers 14 residues. The CDR3 bases are TGTGCCAGCAGCTTTTACTCTCTGAATCAGCCCCAGCATTTT. Translated, it gives CASSFYSLNQPQHF.

For this clone: A read error may account for a junction end that differs from germline. J is TRBJ2-5 and V is TRBV5-1; TRBD1 is a possible D gene (6 bases). The CDR3 sequence is 15 residues long. In germline, CDR1 is SGHRS, CDR2 YFSETQ. The CDR3 sequence is CASSLNQGRQATQYF. CDR3 nucleotide sequence: TGCGCCAGCAGCTTGAACCAGGGGCGACAAGCGACCCAGTACTTC.

The chain combines TRBV7-9 with TRBJ1-5, with D uncertain. The CDR3 runs to 16 residues. Germline-derived CDR1 and CDR2 are SEHNR and FQNEAQ (reference sequence). V was shortened by 1 base and J by 3 bases, with 13 bases between the two germline ends. The CDR3 region is CASSLDIPPSNQPQHF. CDR3 sequence (DNA): TGTGCCAGCAGCTTAGACATACCGCCCTCCAATCAGCCCCAGCATTTT.

This clone was observed a handful of times. The chain is built from TRBV12-3 or TRBV12-4 and TRBJ1-5; D is unclear. The V end lost 3 bases, the J end lost 8 bases, and 2 bases lay between the germline ends. The CDR3 is made up of 10 amino acids. The CDR3 coding sequence is TGTGCCAGCAGTTTGGAGCCCCAGCATTTT. Its translation is CASSLEPQHF.

Only a few counts were recorded for this clone. The gene calls are TRBV5-1 and TRBJ2-7; 11 bases are a match to TRBD2. Germline CDR1 and CDR2: SGHRS and YFSETQ. This CDR3 is 14 amino acids long. Unmatched junction bases numbered 3, after V lost 3 bases and J lost 4 bases. CDR3 in amino acids: CASSSGLAAYEQYF. CDR3 DNA: TGCGCCAGCAGCTCGGGACTAGCGGCATACGAGCAGTACTTC. Based on the CDR3 plus reference TRBV5-1 and TRBJ2-7, the full variable domain is KAGVTQTPRYLIKTRGQQVTLSCSPISGHRSVSWYQQTPGQGLQFLFEYFSETQRNKGNFPGRFSGRQFSNSRSEMNVSTLELGDSALYLCASSSGLAAYEQYFGPGTRLTVT.

The chain carries TRBV27 and TRBJ2-7; D is possibly TRBD2 (7 bases). Germline V gene data show CDR1 as MNHEY and CDR2 as SMNVEV (reference sequence). This CDR3 has 15 amino acids. Deletions cut 6 bases from V and 3 bases from J, with 18 bases between. CDR3 residues: CASRYTGGGNYEQYF. Here the CDR3 DNA reads TGTGCCAGCAGATATACCGGCGGGGGCAACTACGAGCAGTACTTC.

V is TRBV7-3 and J is TRBJ2-7; no firm D call. The V end lost 2 bases, the J end lost 2 bases, and 13 bases lay between the germline ends. CDR3 length: 15 amino acids. CDR1 and CDR2 (germline): SGHTA, FQGTGA. The CDR3 bases are TGTGCCAGCAGCTTATCAATGGGCCTTACCTACGAGCAGTACTTC. Its translation is CASSLSMGLTYEQYF. The full variable domain, completed using reference TRBV7-3 and TRBJ2-7, is GAGVSQTPSNKVTEKGKYVELRCDPISGHTALYWYRQSLGQGPEFLIYFQGTGAADDSGLPNDRFFAVRPEGSVSTLKIQRTERGDSAVYLCASSLSMGLTYEQYFGPGTRLTVT.

J is TRBJ2-7 and V is TRBV6-5, with TRBD1 matching over 7 bases. Germline assignment: CDR1 MNHEY and CDR2 SVGAGI. The length of the CDR3 is 15 residues. V shed 5 bases and J 0 bases; nucleotides not matched to a gene: 7. The CDR3 nucleotides are TGTGCCAGCAGTCAATTGGGACAGAGCTCCTACGAGCAGTACTTC. Protein: CASSQLGQSSYEQYF.

The V call is TRBV11-3, the J call TRBJ2-4; D tentatively fits TRBD1 or TRBD2 (6 bases each). CDR1 is SGHNT and CDR2 is YENEEA in the germline V gene. Trimming shortened V by 6 bases and J by 8 bases, and 11 bases separated the two germline ends. The CDR3 extends over 12 amino acids. CDR3 sequence (DNA): TGTGCCAGCAGGGCAGGGGAGGACATTCAGTACTTC. This gives the protein CASRAGEDIQYF.

The J gene is TRBJ2-3, the V gene TRBV27, with a possible D match to TRBD1 (6 bases). The V end lost 6 bases, the J end lost 5 bases, and 12 bases lay between the germline ends. This CDR3 spans 13 amino acids. The germline V gene has CDR1 MNHEY and CDR2 SMNVEV (reference sequence). The CDR3: CASSQKGVDTQYF. For the CDR3, the DNA is TGTGCCAGCAGCCAAAAGGGGGTAGATACGCAGTATTTT.

The table lists this clone with a few counts. The genes are TRBV9 and TRBJ1-6; D ambiguous. This CDR3 contains 12 residues. Trimming removed 1 base from V and 7 bases from J, with 3 bases in between. Germline V gene data show CDR1 as SGDLS and CDR2 as YYNGEE. This chain's CDR3 is CASSVPNSPLHF. The CDR3 bases are TGTGCCAGCAGCGTACCCAATTCACCCCTCCACTTT.

V and J are TRBV3-1 (or the pseudogene TRBV3-2) and TRBJ2-1; 7 bases fit TRBD2. The CDR3 loop spans 13 amino acids. The germline CDR1 and CDR2 sequences are LGHDT and YNNKEL (reference sequence). V trimming: 5 bases; J trimming: 9 bases; junction bases outside the gene matches: 7. CDR3 in DNA: TGTGCCAGCAGCGGTACTAGCGCGAGTGAGCAGTTCTTC. Its protein product is CASSGTSASEQFF.

The chain joins TRBV5-1 to TRBJ2-7; possibly TRBD1 for D (5 bases). Between the trimmed V and J ends, which lost 4 bases and 4 bases, there was a span of 9 bases. The CDR3 spans 12 residues. In germline, CDR1 is SGHRS, CDR2 YFSETQ. The CDR3 coding sequence is TGCGCCAGCAGCCCCAGGGATTACGAGCAGTACTTC. It specifies CASSPRDYEQYF.

The chain joins TRBV27 to TRBJ1-5; the D is unclear. V lost 5 bases to trimming and J lost 0 bases, with 8 bases between them. Germline assignment: CDR1 MNHEY and CDR2 SMNVEV (reference sequence). This CDR3 has 14 amino acids. CDR3 protein: CASSPTDSNQPQHF. Here the CDR3 DNA reads TGTGCCAGCAGTCCCACAGATAGCAATCAGCCCCAGCATTTT.

In this sample, this clone turned up once. V and J are TRBV5-4 and TRBJ2-1; D ambiguous. CDR3 size: 14 residues. Looked up from germline, CDR1 is SGHNT and CDR2 is YYREEE (reference sequence). V was cut by 3 bases and J by 0 bases, with 7 bases left in between. In DNA, the CDR3 is TGTGCCAGCAGCTCGGTTGTCTCCTACAATGAGCAGTTCTTC. Protein product: CASSSVVSYNEQFF.

V and J are TRBV7-3 and TRBJ1-1; no definite D call. Germline CDR1 reads SGHTA; CDR2 reads FQGTGA. Trimming removed 1 base from V and 9 bases from J, with 15 bases in between. There are 14 residues in the CDR3. Written as DNA, the CDR3 is TGTGCCAGCAGCTTAAAAAGAAGTGGAGGAAAAGCTTTCTTT. This sequence encodes CASSLKRSGGKAFF.

This clone showed up just once. The V gene is TRBV7-6, the J gene TRBJ2-1; D is perhaps TRBD1 or TRBD2 (5 bases each). CDR3 length: 15 amino acids. CDR1 is SGHVS and CDR2 is FNYEAQ in the germline V gene. V gave up 4 bases and J gave up 0 bases, with 10 bases separating them. The DNA for the CDR3 is TGTGCCAGCAGCTCCGAGGGGAGCTCCTACAATGAGCAGTTCTTC. Its translation is CASSSEGSSYNEQFF.

The chain carries TRBV25-1 and TRBJ1-6; a weak D match, TRBD1 (5 bases). Trimming took off 0 bases at V and 8 bases at J, with 11 bases between the two ends. The CDR3 has 15 residues. CDR1 is MGHDK, CDR2 SYGVNS, per germline. For the CDR3, the DNA is TGTGCCAGCAGTGAATATAGGGGTAAGGATTCACCCCTCCACTTT. It specifies CASSEYRGKDSPLHF.